This TCR beta chain derives from a study of blood T cell repertoires in COVID-19. As for the study in general: The origin of the acute and convalescent COVID-19 samples was the United States, Italy and Spain. From T cells, B-cell-depleted T cells, or PBMCs came the material, which was cDNA or gDNA.

The method was immunoSEQ multiplex PCR; TCRdb's version includes in-frame clones alone and lacks a portion of them. The table shows about 180,000 clones, with 89% occurring only once. Trimming left V 4 bases short and J 10 bases short, with 8 bases between. This CDR3 region has 11 residues. The germline V gene has CDR1 LNHDA and CDR2 SQIVND (reference sequence). The specimen was PBMCs or T cells enriched from blood (not recorded which). This chain links TRBV19 with TRBJ2-1; D is possibly TRBD2 (6 bases). This sequence originates from a woman in her forties with acute COVID-19. The CDR3 protein is CASSTRGEQFF. DNA for the CDR3: TGTGCCAGTAGTACCCGGGGGGAGCAGTTCTTC.